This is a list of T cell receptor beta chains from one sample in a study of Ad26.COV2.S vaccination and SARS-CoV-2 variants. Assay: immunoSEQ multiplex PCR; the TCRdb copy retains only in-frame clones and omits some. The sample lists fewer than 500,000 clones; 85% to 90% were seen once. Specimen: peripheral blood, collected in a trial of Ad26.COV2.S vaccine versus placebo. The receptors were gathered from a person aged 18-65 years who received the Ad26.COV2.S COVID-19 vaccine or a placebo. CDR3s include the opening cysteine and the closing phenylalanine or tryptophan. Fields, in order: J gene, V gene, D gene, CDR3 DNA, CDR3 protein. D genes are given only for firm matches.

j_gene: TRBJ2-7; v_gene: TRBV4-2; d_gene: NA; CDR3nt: TGTGCCAGCAGCCAAGATCAGATAGCGACCCCCTACGAGCAGTACTTC; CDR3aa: CASSQDQIATPYEQYF
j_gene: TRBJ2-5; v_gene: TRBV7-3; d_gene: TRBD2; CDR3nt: TGTGCCAGCAGCCCTAGCGGGAGGTGGGATGAGACCCAGTACTTC; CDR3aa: CASSPSGRWDETQYF
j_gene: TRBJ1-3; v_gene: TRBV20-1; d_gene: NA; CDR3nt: TGCAGTGCTAGACAGGGGAACACCATATATTTT; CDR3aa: CSARQGNTIYF
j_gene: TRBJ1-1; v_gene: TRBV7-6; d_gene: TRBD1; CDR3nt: TGTGCCAGCAGCTTAATTGTGGGGGACAGACTAAACACTGAAGCTTTCTTT; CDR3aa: CASSLIVGDRLNTEAFF
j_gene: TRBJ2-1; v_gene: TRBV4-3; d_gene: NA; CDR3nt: TGCGCCAGCAGCGGCTACCGGGACTTCAGCTCCTACAATGAGCAGTTCTTC; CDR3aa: CASSGYRDFSSYNEQFF
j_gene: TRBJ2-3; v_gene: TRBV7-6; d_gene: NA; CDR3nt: TGTGCCAGCAGCTTAGGTCTGGCACAGGGATTCGCAGATACGCAGTATTTT; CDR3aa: CASSLGLAQGFADTQYF
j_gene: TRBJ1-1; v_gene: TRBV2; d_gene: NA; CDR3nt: TGTGCCAGCAGTGACGGCCCGGGGGGCACTGAAGCTTTCTTT; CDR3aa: CASSDGPGGTEAFF
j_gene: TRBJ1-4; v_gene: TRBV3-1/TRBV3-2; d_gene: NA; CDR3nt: TGTGCCAGCAGTCGAACGGAGACTAATGAAAAACTGTTTTTT; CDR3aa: CASSRTETNEKLFF
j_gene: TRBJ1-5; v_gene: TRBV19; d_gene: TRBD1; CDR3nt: TGTGCCAGTAGTATAGAAGGACAGGGTGTCAATCAGCCCCAGCATTTT; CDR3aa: CASSIEGQGVNQPQHF
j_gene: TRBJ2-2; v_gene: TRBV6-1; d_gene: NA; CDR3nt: TGTGCCAGCAGTGCAAGCATAGGGGGGAACACCGGGGAGCTGTTTTTT; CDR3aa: CASSASIGGNTGELFF